The 32 T cell receptor beta chains in this list originate from one sample, sequenced in a study of cytomegalovirus exposure and HLA in healthy donors. This PCR relied on a set of 60 Vbeta primers and 13 Jbeta primers. Generated by immunoSEQ multiplex PCR, the TCRdb table keeps only in-frame clones and is missing some. The sample has 200,000 to 250,000 clones, approximately 80% seen once. The specimen was PBMCs. The receptors stem from a woman aged 45-65 years in good health and CMV-seropositive.

This clone was picked up one time. This chain uses TRBV29-1 with TRBJ2-6; 7 nucleotides line up with TRBD1. This CDR3 spans 17 amino acids. The V and J ends lost 8 bases and 0 bases, in that order; junction bases with no gene match: 13. Germline CDR1 reads SQVTM; CDR2 reads ANQGSEA. In DNA form, the CDR3 reads TGCAGCATATACGCTTACAGGGACAGCTCTGGGGCCAACGTCCTGACTTTC. Its translation: CSIYAYRDSSGANVLTF.

The chain combines TRBV5-1 with TRBJ2-3; 7 bases are shared with TRBD1. Germline-derived CDR1 and CDR2 are SGHRS and YFSETQ. Trimming removed 4 bases from V and 9 bases from J; junction bases left unmatched: 8. The CDR3 loop spans 13 amino acids. CDR3 nucleotides: TGCGCCAGCAGCACTCCCGACAGGGTGACGCAGTATTTT. This encodes CASSTPDRVTQYF.

J is TRBJ2-1 and V is TRBV7-2; 8 positions agree with TRBD1. V was clipped by 5 bases and J by 0 bases; unmatched bases: 3. The CDR3 runs to 15 residues. Germline CDR1 and CDR2: SGHTA and FQGNSA. DNA of the CDR3: TGTGCCAGCAGCCCCAGGGGGCGCTCCTACAATGAGCAGTTCTTC. This translates into CASSPRGRSYNEQFF.

This chain links TRBV30 with TRBJ1-6, with TRBD1 matching over 7 bases. Per germline, CDR1 GTSNPN and CDR2 SVGIG (reference sequence). CDR3 length: 13 residues. The V gene end was trimmed by 8 bases and the J gene end by 7 bases; junction bases not matched to a gene: 8. CDR3 residues: CARGTGANSPLHF. In DNA, the CDR3 is TGTGCCCGGGGAACAGGGGCAAATTCACCCCTCCACTTT.

This chain uses TRBV4-3 with TRBJ2-3; 8 bases line up with TRBD2. Germline CDR1 is LGHNA and CDR2 is YSLEER. CDR3 length: 15 amino acids. V was clipped by 4 bases and J by 2 bases; unmatched bases: 5. This CDR3 is CASSLTSEDTDTQYF. The CDR3, as DNA: TGCGCCAGCAGCCTGACTAGCGAAGACACAGATACGCAGTATTTT.

The V call is TRBV9, the J call TRBJ1-6; TRBD1 might be the D (6 bases). The CDR3 covers 19 residues. Germline values: CDR1 SGDLS, CDR2 YYNGEE. The V and J ends lost 4 bases and 9 bases respectively, with 29 bases between them. CDR3 DNA sequence: TGTGCCAGCAGCCCATGGACAGAGGTTTCTCCGACCCTGGGTTCACCCCTCCACTTT. Translating gives CASSPWTEVSPTLGSPLHF.

The table lists this clone with a count of one. CDR3 DNA: TGTGCCAGCAGTTTAGACCGGGGGTACCAAGAGACCCAGTACTTC. Protein sequence: CASSLDRGYQETQYF. The chain uses TRBV27 and TRBJ2-5; D is perhaps TRBD2 (6 bases). V lost 2 bases and J 0 bases, leaving 10 bases between the germline ends. The CDR3 length is 15 residues. Germline CDR1 MNHEY, CDR2 SMNVEV (reference sequence).

The chain carries TRBV5-5 and TRBJ1-6, with D possibly being TRBD1 (5 bases). The CDR3 runs to 13 residues. Trimming removed 1 base at V and 10 bases at J, with 9 bases between. Per the germline V gene, CDR1 is SGHKS and CDR2 is YYEKEE (reference sequence). DNA for the CDR3: TGTGCCAGCAGCTTGTTCCAGGGCTCACCCCTCCACTTT. Translation gives CASSLFQGSPLHF.

This clone has just a few counts. V and J are TRBV29-1 and TRBJ1-1, with D possibly being TRBD1 (5 bases). The germline V gene has CDR1 SQVTM and CDR2 ANQGSEA. This CDR3 is 14 amino acids long. The V gene lost 4 bases and the J gene lost 1 base, with 13 bases spanning the gap. CDR3 residues: CSVVPSGGNTEAFF. For the CDR3, the DNA is TGCAGCGTTGTTCCAAGCGGGGGGAACACTGAAGCTTTCTTT.

The chain links TRBV18 to TRBJ1-1, with 9 positions matching TRBD1. With 4 bases clipped from V and 5 bases from J, the junction kept 8 bases outside the gene matches. The CDR3 has 15 residues. Germline V gene lookup returns CDR1 KGHSH and CDR2 LQKENI. The chain's CDR3 is CASSQAWTGVTEAFF. The CDR3 DNA is TGTGCCAGCTCACAGGCTTGGACAGGGGTTACTGAAGCTTTCTTT.

V usage is TRBV9 and J usage is TRBJ1-1, with D uncertain. This CDR3 spans 15 amino acids. V was trimmed by 0 bases and J by 0 bases, leaving 9 bases between them. CDR1 and CDR2 (germline): SGDLS, YYNGEE. For the CDR3, the DNA is TGTGCCAGCAGCGTAGGCCCAGATATGAACACTGAAGCTTTCTTT. Translating gives CASSVGPDMNTEAFF.

DNA of the CDR3: TGTGCCAGTAGTTCCGACCGAGGGAGCGAGCAGTACTTC. Translation: CASSSDRGSEQYF. The J gene is TRBJ2-7, the V gene TRBV19, with D possibly TRBD2 on 5 matching bases. CDR1 is LNHDA and CDR2 is SQIVND in the germline V gene (reference sequence). Between the trimmed V and J ends, which lost 5 bases and 6 bases, there was a span of 14 bases. The CDR3 has 13 amino acids.

The rearrangement uses TRBV30 and TRBJ1-4, with D uncertain. In germline, CDR1 is GTSNPN, CDR2 SVGIG (reference sequence). There are 12 residues in the CDR3. Trimming pared 5 bases from V and 8 bases from J, leaving 12 bases between. The CDR3 DNA reads TGTGCCTGGGACAAGCAAAGGGAAAAACTGTTTTTT. Protein product: CAWDKQREKLFF.

The CDR3: CATPSFRGTGELFF. As DNA, the CDR3 is TGTGCCACCCCAAGCTTCCGGGGAACCGGGGAGCTGTTTTTT. The J gene is TRBJ2-2, the V gene TRBV15; D perhaps matches TRBD2 (5 bases). Germline loops: CDR1 LNHNV, CDR2 YYDKDF (reference sequence). The CDR3 spans 14 residues. V was shortened by 8 bases and J by 5 bases, with 15 bases between the two germline ends. Looking up the rest from reference TRBV15 and TRBJ2-2 gives the full variable domain: DAMVIQNPRYQVTQFGKPVTLSCSQTLNHNVMYWYQQKSSQAPKLLFHYYDKDFNNEADTPDNFQSRRPNTSFCFLDIRSPGLGDTAMYLCATPSFRGTGELFFGEGSRLTVL.

J is TRBJ1-1 and V is TRBV11-3; 10 bases line up with TRBD1. There are 14 residues in the CDR3. Germline loops: CDR1 SGHNT, CDR2 YENEEA. The J segment lost 6 bases and the V segment lost 3 bases, leaving 4 bases of the junction unmatched. DNA for the CDR3: TGTGCCAGCAGCTTGTCCGGGACAGGGGCTGAAGCTTTCTTT. Amino acids: CASSLSGTGAEAFF. Supplemented by reference TRBV11-3 and TRBJ1-1, the full variable domain reads EAGVVQSPRYKIIEKKQPVAFWCNPISGHNTLYWYLQNLGQGPELLIRYENEEAVDDSQLPKDRFSAERLKGVDSTLKIQPAELGDSAVYLCASSLSGTGAEAFFGQGTRLTVV.

The chain is built from TRBV18 and TRBJ2-1; TRBD2 matches at 10 bases. V shed 2 bases, J shed 7 bases, and the junction held 14 bases outside the gene matches. Germline CDR1 reads KGHSH; CDR2 reads LQKENI. CDR3 length: 18 amino acids. CDR3 sequence (DNA): TGTGCCAGCTCACCAGGGGCTCTAGCGGGGGCCGGGGATAATGAGCAGTTCTTC. This encodes CASSPGALAGAGDNEQFF.

The chain links TRBV10-2 to TRBJ2-1, with 12 positions matching TRBD2. After removal of 3 bases from V and 0 bases from J, the junction contained 9 bases not matched to a gene. Germline lookup yields CDR1 WSHSY and CDR2 SAAADI. The CDR3 is 19 amino acids. The CDR3 bases are TGCGCCAGCAGTGACCCCGGACTAGCGGGGATTAGCTCCTACAATGAGCAGTTCTTC. Protein sequence: CASSDPGLAGISSYNEQFF.

The chain recombines TRBV30 with TRBJ2-7, with a weak D call TRBD1 (5 bases). The V and J ends lost 3 bases and 6 bases respectively, with 21 bases between them. In germline, CDR1 is GTSNPN, CDR2 SVGIG (reference sequence). There are 15 residues in the CDR3. The CDR3 loop reads CAWRGAGGPSAEQYF. In DNA form, the CDR3 reads TGTGCCTGGAGAGGGGCAGGTGGACCTTCCGCCGAGCAGTACTTC.

This clone was observed many times. The rearrangement uses TRBV28 and TRBJ1-4; TRBD1 matches 7 bases. The V gene's germline CDR1 is MDHEN and CDR2 SYDVKM. Trimming at V came to 6 bases and at J to 5 bases, leaving 9 bases not matched to a gene. This CDR3 has 15 residues. CDR3 coding DNA: TGTGCCAGCAGCACAAGACAGGGTTTGAATGAAAAACTGTTTTTT. This gives the protein CASSTRQGLNEKLFF.

This chain connects TRBV6-1 to TRBJ2-5; 8 bases are a match to TRBD1. Germline-derived CDR1 and CDR2 are MNHNS and SASEGT. This CDR3 comprises 14 residues. V lost 10 bases, J lost 0 bases, and 7 bases stayed unmatched. The CDR3 region is CATRQGSYQETQYF. For the CDR3, the DNA is TGTGCCACCAGACAGGGGTCGTACCAAGAGACCCAGTACTTC.

In regard to this clone: Germline is not matched at one junction end, which may reflect a read error. The V call is TRBV7-9, the J call TRBJ1-4; D unresolved. CDR1 is SEHNR and CDR2 is FQNEAQ in the germline V gene (reference sequence). The CDR3 runs to 13 residues. The CDR3 nucleotides read TGTTCCAGCAGCTTAGTGTCTGATGAAAAACTGTTTTTT. Translating gives CSSSLVSDEKLFF. Full variable domain (outside the CDR3, taken from reference TRBV7-9 and TRBJ1-4): DTGVSQNPRHKITKRGQNVTFRCDPISEHNRLYWYRQTLGQGPEFLTYFQNEAQLEKSRLLSDRFSAERPKGSFSTLEIQRTEQGDSAMYLCSSSLVSDEKLFFGSGTQLSVL.

This chain joins TRBV5-1 and TRBJ2-5, with 10 bases lining up with TRBD2. Germline trimming cut 4 bases from V and 2 bases from J; bases unmatched to any gene: 5. The germline CDR1 and CDR2 sequences are SGHRS and YFSETQ. The CDR3 runs 15 residues. The CDR3 here is CASSHSGGYQETQYF. CDR3 nucleotides: TGCGCCAGCAGCCATAGCGGGGGGTATCAAGAGACCCAGTACTTC. Complete variable domain (other parts from reference TRBV5-1 and TRBJ2-5): KAGVTQTPRYLIKTRGQQVTLSCSPISGHRSVSWYQQTPGQGLQFLFEYFSETQRNKGNFPGRFSGRQFSNSRSEMNVSTLELGDSALYLCASSHSGGYQETQYFGPGTRLLVL.

This chain's CDR3 is CASILGGALPDTQYF. The CDR3 bases are TGTGCCAGCATCCTCGGGGGGGCGTTGCCGGATACGCAGTATTTT. The V and J genes are TRBV5-6 and TRBJ2-3; 8 nucleotides align to TRBD2. Germline-derived CDR1 and CDR2 are SGHDT and YYEEEE. V was clipped by 6 bases and J by 6 bases; unmatched bases: 12. CDR3 size: 15 residues. The whole variable domain, remainder taken from reference TRBV5-6 and TRBJ2-3, is DAGVTQSPTHLIKTRGQQVTLRCSPKSGHDTVSWYQQALGQGPQFIFQYYEEEERQRGNFPDRFSGHQFPNYSSELNVNALLLGDSALYLCASILGGALPDTQYFGPGTRLTVL.

The V gene is TRBV7-2, the J gene TRBJ2-7, with TRBD1 matching over 7 bases. Per germline, CDR1 SGHTA and CDR2 FQGNSA. The CDR3 is made up of 16 amino acids. J gave up 3 bases and V 2 bases, and 10 bases lay outside the gene matches. The CDR3 is CASSLYTGASVYEQYF. CDR3 DNA: TGTGCCAGCAGCTTATATACAGGGGCCAGCGTCTACGAGCAGTACTTC.

J is TRBJ2-1 and V is TRBV27, with TRBD1 matching 8 bases. Trimming at V came to 3 bases and at J to 12 bases, leaving 22 bases not matched to a gene. The germline gives CDR1 MNHEY, CDR2 SMNVEV (reference sequence). This CDR3 has 18 residues. The CDR3 is CASSFGQGGVGENRGQFF. CDR3 sequence (DNA): TGTGCCAGCAGTTTCGGACAGGGCGGTGTGGGGGAGAATCGGGGGCAGTTCTTC.

This sequence joins TRBV30 and TRBJ2-2, with 10 bases lining up with TRBD1. CDR3 length: 16 residues. CDR1 and CDR2 from the germline V gene are GTSNPN and SVGIG (reference sequence). V trimming: 2 bases; J trimming: 4 bases; junction bases outside the gene matches: 7. The CDR3 sequence: CAWSRGGTGATGELFF. The CDR3 nucleotides read TGTGCCTGGAGTCGGGGCGGGACAGGGGCCACCGGGGAGCTGTTTTTT.

The chain carries TRBV5-1 and TRBJ1-1; TRBD1 matches at 9 bases. The CDR3 spans 16 residues. Germline CDR1 reads SGHRS; CDR2 reads YFSETQ. With 0 bases clipped from V and 3 bases from J, the junction kept 6 bases outside the gene matches. DNA of the CDR3: TGCGCCAGCAGCTTGGTGGGACAGGGTTGGGACACTGAAGCTTTCTTT. This sequence encodes CASSLVGQGWDTEAFF.

This clone occurred a few times. The CDR3 DNA is TGTGCCAGCAGGGCCTACGGGGGTAGTAATGAAAAACTGTTTTTT. Protein sequence: CASRAYGGSNEKLFF. The chain recombines TRBV28 with TRBJ1-4; possibly TRBD1 for D (5 bases). With 6 bases removed from V and 4 bases from J, the gap between germline ends came to 15 bases. The CDR3 totals 15 residues. Looked up from germline, CDR1 is MDHEN and CDR2 is SYDVKM.

This sequence joins TRBV30 and TRBJ1-5; the D is unclear. This CDR3 comprises 14 residues. V lost 0 bases, J lost 0 bases, and 6 bases lay in between. Germline values: CDR1 GTSNPN, CDR2 SVGIG (reference sequence). The CDR3 sequence: CAWSVQVSNQPQHF. CDR3 DNA sequence: TGTGCCTGGAGTGTACAAGTTAGCAATCAGCCCCAGCATTTT.

The chain joins TRBV5-1 to TRBJ2-5, with 7 bases fitting TRBD1. The CDR3 totals 16 residues. Germline values: CDR1 SGHRS, CDR2 YFSETQ. V shed 4 bases and J 5 bases; nucleotides not matched to a gene: 14. CDR3 coding DNA: TGCGCCAGCAGCGTACACAGGGGCGAAGCAAGGGAGACCCAGTACTTC. Protein product: CASSVHRGEARETQYF.

The rearrangement joins TRBV19 to TRBJ1-1; TRBD1 might be the D (5 bases). V gave up 3 bases and J gave up 6 bases, with 14 bases separating them. From germline, CDR1 is LNHDA and CDR2 SQIVND (reference sequence). CDR3 size: 14 residues. The CDR3 coding sequence is TGTGCCAGTAGTATCGTGTCGGGGGGAGCTGAAGCTTTCTTT. Amino acid sequence: CASSIVSGGAEAFF. Full variable domain (remainder filled in from reference TRBV19 and TRBJ1-1): DGGITQSPKYLFRKEGQNVTLSCEQNLNHDAMYWYRQDPGQGLRLIYYSQIVNDFQKGDIAEGYSVSREKKESFPLTVTSAQKNPTAFYLCASSIVSGGAEAFFGQGTRLTVV.

This clone was picked up a small number of times. The chain couples TRBV6-6 to TRBJ2-7; weak D call: TRBD1 (6 bases). Germline V lookup: CDR1 MNHNY, CDR2 SVGAGI (reference sequence). The CDR3 spans 12 residues. V lost 6 bases and J 5 bases, leaving 11 bases between the germline ends. In DNA, the CDR3 is TGTGCCAGCAGCTCAACAGGGAACGAGCAGTACTTC. Protein: CASSSTGNEQYF.